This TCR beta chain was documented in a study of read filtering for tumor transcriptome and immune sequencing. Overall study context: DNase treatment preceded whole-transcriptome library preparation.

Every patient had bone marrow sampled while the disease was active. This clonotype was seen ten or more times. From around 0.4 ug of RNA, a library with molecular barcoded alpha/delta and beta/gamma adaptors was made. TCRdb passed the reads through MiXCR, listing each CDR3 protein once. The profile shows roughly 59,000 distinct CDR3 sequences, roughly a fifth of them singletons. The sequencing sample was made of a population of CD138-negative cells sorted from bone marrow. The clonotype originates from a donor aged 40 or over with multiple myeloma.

In DNA form, the CDR3 reads TGCAGCGTTGAAAGGACAGGGGGCGAGGATACGCAGTATTTT. It yields the protein CSVERTGGEDTQYF. The V call is TRBV29-1, the J call TRBJ2-3; 11 nucleotides align to TRBD1. The CDR3 sequence is 14 residues long. CDR1 SQVTM and CDR2 ANQGSEA come from the germline V gene. V dropped 2 bases and J dropped 6; count of bases not matched to a gene: 4.